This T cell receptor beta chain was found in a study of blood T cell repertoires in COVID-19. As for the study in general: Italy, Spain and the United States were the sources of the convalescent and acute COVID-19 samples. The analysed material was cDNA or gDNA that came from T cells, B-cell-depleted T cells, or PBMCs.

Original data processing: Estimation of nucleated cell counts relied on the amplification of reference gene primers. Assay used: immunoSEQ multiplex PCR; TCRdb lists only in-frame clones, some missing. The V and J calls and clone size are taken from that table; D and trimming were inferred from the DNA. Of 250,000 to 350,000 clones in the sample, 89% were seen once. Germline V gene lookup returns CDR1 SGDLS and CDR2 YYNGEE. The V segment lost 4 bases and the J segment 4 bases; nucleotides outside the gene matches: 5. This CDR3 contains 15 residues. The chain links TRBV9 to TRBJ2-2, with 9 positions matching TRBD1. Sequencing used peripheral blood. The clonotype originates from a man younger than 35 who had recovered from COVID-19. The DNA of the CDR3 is TGTGCCAGCAGCCGGGCGGGACAGGGCACCGGGGAGCTGTTTTTT. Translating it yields CASSRAGQGTGELFF.